What follows are 11 T cell receptor beta chains derived from one specimen sequenced in a study of T cells in Graves' hyperthyroidism and ophthalmopathy. What was amplified from RNA transcripts were TCR beta CDR3 regions. TCR CDR3 regions were first amplified by RT-PCR with HTBI primers. TCRdb reprocessed the multiplex PCR reads with MiXCR, giving one entry per CDR3 protein. This table holds 650,000 to 700,000 distinct CDR3 sequences, 15% to 20% found once. Sequenced material: blood. These receptors all come from a man in his fifties with Graves' hyperthyroidism.

This clonotype was recorded only once. This may come from a read error, since a much larger clone is one base off. The CDR3 DNA follows: TGTGCCAACAGTTACTCGTACGGGGGGCGCAGGGATCAGCCCCAGCATTTT. Translated: CANSYSYGGRRDQPQHF. The J gene is TRBJ1-5, the V gene TRBV6-2 or TRBV6-3, with D perhaps TRBD1 (6 bases). Per germline, CDR1 MNHEY and CDR2 SVGEGT. The CDR3 covers 17 residues.

On this clonotype: An end of the junction differs from the germline gene, which may be a read error. The chain uses TRBV15 and TRBJ1-1, with TRBD1 as a possible D gene (6 bases). The CDR3 is 18 residues long. The germline gives CDR1 LNHNV, CDR2 YYDKDF (reference sequence). CDR3 protein: CATSRDDGTQALNTEASF. The CDR3 DNA follows: TGTGCCACCAGCAGAGATGATGGGACACAGGCCTTGAACACTGAAGCTTCCTTT.

About this clonotype: A read error may be the cause here, since a much bigger clone is one base away. The chain recombines TRBV7-9 with TRBJ1-2; D possibly corresponds to TRBD1 (6 bases). The CDR3 loop spans 14 amino acids. Germline loops: CDR1 SEHNR, CDR2 FQNEAQ (reference sequence). The DNA of the CDR3 is TGTACCAGCACCCGACAGGACGCTAACTATGGCTACACCTTC. It is translated as CTSTRQDANYGYTF.

This sequence joins TRBV28 and TRBJ1-5; D might be TRBD1 (5 bases). Trimming removed 2 bases at V and 10 bases at J, with 12 bases between. This CDR3 is built from 13 residues. CDR1 and CDR2 (germline): MDHEN, SYDVKM. CDR3 nucleotides: TGTGCCAGCAGTTTAAACATACAGGTACCCCAGCATTTT. Translated: CASSLNIQVPQHF. Supplemented by reference TRBV28 and TRBJ1-5, the full variable domain reads DVKVTQSSRYLVKRTGEKVFLECVQDMDHENMFWYRQDPGLGLRLIYFSYDVKMKEKGDIPEGYSVSREKKERFSLILESASTNQTSMYLCASSLNIQVPQHFGDGTRLSIL.

The table lists this clonotype with many counts. The chain links TRBV28 to TRBJ1-2, with 7 bases aligning to TRBD1. From germline, CDR1 is MDHEN and CDR2 SYDVKM. The CDR3 consists of 13 residues. V was clipped by 5 bases and J by 5 bases; unmatched bases: 5. Here the CDR3 DNA reads TGTGCCAGCAGTCAAACGACAGGGTATGGCTACACCTTC. Amino acid sequence: CASSQTTGYGYTF.

There are many counts of this clonotype. The chain links TRBV11-2 to TRBJ2-1, with 15 nucleotides matching TRBD2. With 8 bases clipped from V and 4 bases from J, the junction kept 9 bases outside the gene matches. The V gene's germline CDR1 is SGHAT and CDR2 FQNNGV. CDR3 length: 17 amino acids. The CDR3 sequence is CASVGLAGGEGYNEQFF. DNA for the CDR3: TGTGCCAGCGTGGGACTAGCGGGAGGAGAGGGTTACAATGAGCAGTTCTTC.

The V call is TRBV20-1, the J call TRBJ1-3, with D unclear. The CDR3 is 13 residues long. Germline V gene data show CDR1 as DFQATT and CDR2 as SNEGSKA (reference sequence). Deletions cut 0 bases from V and 4 bases from J, with 7 bases between. DNA of the CDR3: TGCAGTGCTAGAGATGTACAGGGAAACACCATATATTTT. It specifies CSARDVQGNTIYF.

The chain is built from TRBV7-6 and TRBJ2-7, with 7 bases matching TRBD1. After removal of 5 bases from V and 0 bases from J, the junction contained 7 bases not matched to a gene. In germline, CDR1 is SGHVS, CDR2 FNYEAQ. The CDR3 is made up of 15 amino acids. DNA of the CDR3: TGTGCCAGCAGCCGTACAGGGGATAGCTCCTACGAGCAGTACTTC. Translated: CASSRTGDSSYEQYF. The complete variable domain, with remaining parts taken from reference TRBV7-6 and TRBJ2-7, reads GAGVSQSPRYKVTKRGQDVALRCDPISGHVSLYWYRQALGQGPEFLTYFNYEAQQDKSGLPNDRFSAERPEGSISTLTIQRTEQRDSAMYRCASSRTGDSSYEQYFGPGTRLTVT.

In its sample, this clonotype was seen a few times. The chain has TRBV10-3 and TRBJ1-1, with D maybe TRBD1 (5 bases). CDR1 ENHRY and CDR2 SYGVKD come from the germline V gene. Trimming took 2 bases from V and 6 from J, leaving 13 bases between them. The CDR3 length is 14 residues. The CDR3 DNA reads TGTGCCATCAGTGAGCGGGGCCTAAGCGCTGAAGCTTTCTTT. This gives the protein CAISERGLSAEAFF.

This clonotype was recorded many times. The V call is TRBV12-3 or TRBV12-4, the J call TRBJ1-2, with D uncertain. The CDR3 is made up of 12 amino acids. With 7 bases removed from V and 8 bases from J, the gap between germline ends came to 14 bases. CDR3 in DNA: TGTGCCAGCACCCCAGGCGTGGGGGGCTACACCTTC. Encoded protein: CASTPGVGGYTF.

Many counts were recorded for this clonotype. The chain has TRBV5-1 and TRBJ1-1, with 9 positions matching TRBD1. V shed 4 bases, J shed 6 bases, and the junction held 7 bases outside the gene matches. Per the germline V gene, CDR1 is SGHRS and CDR2 is YFSETQ. CDR3 length: 14 amino acids. The CDR3: CASSLGQGYAEAFF. The CDR3 DNA follows: TGCGCCAGCAGCCTTGGACAGGGGTACGCTGAAGCTTTCTTT.